What follows describes a single T cell receptor beta chain. Antigen specificity is unknown. The source of the sample is a study of cytomegalovirus exposure and HLA in healthy donors. Study overall: Clustering assigned 81% of the roughly 400 genotyped donors to the Caucasian-associated ancestry cluster. Findings of the study overall: Presence/absence analysis assumed near-uniform sequencing depth across donors.

There are 16 residues in the CDR3. Germline CDR1 is MDHEN and CDR2 is SYDVKM. Trimming took 6 bases from V and 1 from J; bases not matched to a gene: 7. The PCR had 60 Vbeta and 13 Jbeta primers. Here immunoSEQ multiplex PCR was the method, and the copy in TCRdb shows in-frame clones only, minus some. This sample has about 160,000 clones, with roughly 79% found just once. This sequence joins TRBV28 and TRBJ2-7; TRBD2 matches at 12 bases. This receptor was taken from a woman aged 45-65 years in good health and CMV-seronegative. The sequenced sample was PBMCs. The CDR3: CASRASGRATSYEQYF. The CDR3, as DNA: TGTGCCAGCAGGGCTAGCGGGAGGGCCACTTCCTACGAGCAGTACTTC. The full variable domain, in which reference TRBV28 and TRBJ2-7 provide the parts outside the CDR3, is DVKVTQSSRYLVKRTGEKVFLECVQDMDHENMFWYRQDPGLGLRLIYFSYDVKMKEKGDIPEGYSVSREKKERFSLILESASTNQTSMYLCASRASGRATSYEQYFGPGTRLTVT.